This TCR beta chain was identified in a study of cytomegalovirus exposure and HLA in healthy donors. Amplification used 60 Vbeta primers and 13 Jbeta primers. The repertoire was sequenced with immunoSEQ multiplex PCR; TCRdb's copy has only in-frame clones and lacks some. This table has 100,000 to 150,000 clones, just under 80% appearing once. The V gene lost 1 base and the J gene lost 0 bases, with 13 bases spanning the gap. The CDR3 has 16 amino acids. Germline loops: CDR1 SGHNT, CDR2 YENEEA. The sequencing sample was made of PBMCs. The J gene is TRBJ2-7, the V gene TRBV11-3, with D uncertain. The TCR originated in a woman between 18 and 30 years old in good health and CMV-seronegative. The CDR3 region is CASSLVYRGFSYEQYF. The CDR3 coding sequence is TGTGCCAGCAGCTTAGTGTATCGCGGCTTCTCCTACGAGCAGTACTTC.